Listed below are T cell receptor beta chains from one sample, sequenced in a study of cytomegalovirus exposure and HLA in healthy donors. Clones were sequenced by immunoSEQ multiplex PCR, and TCRdb holds only the in-frame ones, with some missing. This sample has approximately 130,000 clones; over 80% occur once, and the top ten carry more than 1.5%. Specimen: PBMCs. These receptors were taken from a middle-aged man in good health and CMV-seronegative. The CDR3 runs from the conserved cysteine through the conserved F or W. Each record gives: V gene, D gene, CDR3 length, J gene, clone size, CDR3 protein, CDR3 DNA. A D gene is named only where the DNA matches it firmly. A clone size is listed for some rows: how often the clone was seen (once, few, many), or a class if it is expanded.

v_gene: TRBV7-9; d_gene: .; len: 17; j_gene: TRBJ2-7; abundance: .; CDR3aa: CSSSPEGGRGNIYEQYF; CDR3nt: TGTTCCAGCAGCCCCGAGGGGGGGCGGGGTAATATCTACGAGCAGTACTTC
v_gene: TRBV7-8; d_gene: TRBD2; len: 15; j_gene: TRBJ2-3; abundance: .; CDR3aa: CASSFSGSGADTQYF; CDR3nt: TGTGCCAGCAGCTTTAGCGGGAGTGGAGCAGATACGCAGTATTTT
v_gene: TRBV6-6; d_gene: .; len: 14; j_gene: TRBJ2-5; abundance: few; CDR3aa: CASSYGDNQETQYF; CDR3nt: TGTGCCAGCAGTTACGGGGACAACCAAGAGACCCAGTACTTC
v_gene: TRBV28; d_gene: TRBD2; len: 18; j_gene: TRBJ2-1; abundance: few; CDR3aa: CASSFMGGGPGRYNEQFF; CDR3nt: TGTGCCAGCAGTTTCATGGGCGGGGGGCCCGGAAGATACAATGAGCAGTTCTTC
v_gene: TRBV20-1; d_gene: TRBD1; len: 11; j_gene: TRBJ1-1; abundance: .; CDR3aa: CTNRGDTEAFF; CDR3nt: TGCACCAACAGGGGGGACACTGAAGCTTTCTTT
v_gene: TRBV12-5; d_gene: .; len: 12; j_gene: TRBJ1-2; abundance: once; CDR3aa: CASGLGVEGYTF; CDR3nt: TGTGCTAGTGGTTTAGGAGTAGAGGGCTACACCTTC
v_gene: TRBV28; d_gene: .; len: 14; j_gene: TRBJ2-7; abundance: .; CDR3aa: CASSRTIFPYEQYF; CDR3nt: TGTGCCAGCAGCCGGACTATTTTTCCCTACGAGCAGTACTTC
v_gene: TRBV5-7; d_gene: .; len: 12; j_gene: TRBJ2-7; abundance: .; CDR3aa: CASSLGSGEQYF; CDR3nt: TGTGCCAGCAGCTTAGGATCGGGCGAGCAGTACTTC
v_gene: TRBV11-2; d_gene: TRBD2; len: 18; j_gene: TRBJ2-3; abundance: once; CDR3aa: CASSFPREAGGPTDTQYF; CDR3nt: TGTGCCAGCAGCTTTCCGAGGGAGGCGGGGGGGCCCACAGATACGCAGTATTTT
v_gene: TRBV19; d_gene: .; len: 16; j_gene: TRBJ2-7; abundance: .; CDR3aa: CASSMSRTARSYEQYF; CDR3nt: TGTGCCAGTAGTATGTCCCGGACAGCCAGATCCTACGAGCAGTACTTC
v_gene: TRBV28; d_gene: .; len: 14; j_gene: TRBJ2-5; abundance: .; CDR3aa: CASSLDAGRETQYF; CDR3nt: TGTGCCAGCAGTTTAGATGCAGGGAGGGAGACCCAGTACTTC
v_gene: TRBV7-3; d_gene: TRBD2; len: 13; j_gene: TRBJ2-1; abundance: .; CDR3aa: CASSLAGGNEQFF; CDR3nt: TGTGCCAGCAGCTTAGCGGGGGGCAATGAGCAGTTCTTC
v_gene: TRBV15; d_gene: .; len: 16; j_gene: TRBJ2-3; abundance: .; CDR3aa: CATSRDTRGSTDTQYF; CDR3nt: TGTGCCACCAGCAGAGATACACGGGGGAGCACAGATACGCAGTATTTT
v_gene: TRBV6-5; d_gene: TRBD2; len: 16; j_gene: TRBJ2-2; abundance: .; CDR3aa: CASSYWSGGFTGELFF; CDR3nt: TGTGCCAGCAGTTACTGGAGCGGGGGATTTACCGGGGAGCTGTTTTTT
v_gene: TRBV28; d_gene: .; len: 15; j_gene: TRBJ2-1; abundance: once; CDR3aa: CASSRDWATYNEQFF; CDR3nt: TGTGCCAGCAGCCGGGACTGGGCTACGTACAATGAGCAGTTCTTC
v_gene: TRBV28; d_gene: .; len: 13; j_gene: TRBJ2-2; abundance: .; CDR3aa: CASQVPWTGELFF; CDR3nt: TGTGCCTCCCAGGTCCCTTGGACCGGGGAGCTGTTTTTT
v_gene: TRBV6-5; d_gene: TRBD1; len: 16; j_gene: TRBJ2-7; abundance: .; CDR3aa: CASSYPRDRGAYEQYF; CDR3nt: TGTGCCAGCAGTTACCCCCGGGACAGGGGAGCCTACGAGCAGTACTTC
v_gene: TRBV30; d_gene: .; len: 13; j_gene: TRBJ1-5; abundance: .; CDR3aa: CAWSVQGRQPQHF; CDR3nt: TGTGCCTGGAGTGTACAGGGACGTCAGCCCCAGCATTTT
v_gene: TRBV30; d_gene: TRBD1; len: 14; j_gene: TRBJ2-5; abundance: once; CDR3aa: CAWSTGTVQETQYF; CDR3nt: TGTGCCTGGAGTACCGGGACAGTGCAAGAGACCCAGTACTTC
v_gene: TRBV5-1; d_gene: TRBD2; len: 15; j_gene: TRBJ2-1; abundance: once; CDR3aa: CASRLGSSGYNEQFF; CDR3nt: TGCGCCAGCAGGCTGGGGTCTAGCGGCTACAATGAGCAGTTCTTC
v_gene: TRBV19; d_gene: .; len: 17; j_gene: TRBJ2-7; abundance: .; CDR3aa: CATRNAYSGMDSYEQYF; CDR3nt: TGTGCCACCAGAAATGCATATAGCGGAATGGACTCCTACGAGCAGTACTTC
v_gene: TRBV6-5; d_gene: .; len: 14; j_gene: TRBJ2-7; abundance: .; CDR3aa: CASSQLVGADEQYF; CDR3nt: TGTGCCAGCAGTCAACTAGTGGGGGCGGACGAGCAGTACTTC
v_gene: TRBV5-4; d_gene: .; len: 14; j_gene: TRBJ2-7; abundance: few; CDR3aa: CASSFTGDAYEQYF; CDR3nt: TGTGCCAGCAGCTTTACAGGCGACGCATACGAGCAGTACTTC
v_gene: TRBV28; d_gene: .; len: 14; j_gene: TRBJ2-7; abundance: few; CDR3aa: CASASVSPSYEQYF; CDR3nt: TGTGCCAGCGCGTCGGTTTCTCCCTCCTACGAGCAGTACTTC